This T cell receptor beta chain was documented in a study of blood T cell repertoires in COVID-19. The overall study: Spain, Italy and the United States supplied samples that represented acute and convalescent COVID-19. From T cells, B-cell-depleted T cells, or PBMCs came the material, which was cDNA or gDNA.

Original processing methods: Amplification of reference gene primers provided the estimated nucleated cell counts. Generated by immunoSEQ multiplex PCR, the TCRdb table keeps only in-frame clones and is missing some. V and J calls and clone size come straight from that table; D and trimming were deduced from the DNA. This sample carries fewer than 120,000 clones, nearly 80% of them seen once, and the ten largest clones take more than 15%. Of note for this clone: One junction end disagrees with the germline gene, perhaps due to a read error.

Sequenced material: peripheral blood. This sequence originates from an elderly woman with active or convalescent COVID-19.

Here the CDR3 reads CASSITSGRDAQYF. CDR3 nucleotide sequence: TGTGCCAGTAGTATAACTAGCGGGAGAGATGCGCAGTATTTT. The rearrangement joins TRBV19 to TRBJ2-3, with TRBD2 identical over 11 bases. The CDR3 covers 14 residues. CDR1 LNHDA and CDR2 SQIVND come from the germline V gene (reference sequence).